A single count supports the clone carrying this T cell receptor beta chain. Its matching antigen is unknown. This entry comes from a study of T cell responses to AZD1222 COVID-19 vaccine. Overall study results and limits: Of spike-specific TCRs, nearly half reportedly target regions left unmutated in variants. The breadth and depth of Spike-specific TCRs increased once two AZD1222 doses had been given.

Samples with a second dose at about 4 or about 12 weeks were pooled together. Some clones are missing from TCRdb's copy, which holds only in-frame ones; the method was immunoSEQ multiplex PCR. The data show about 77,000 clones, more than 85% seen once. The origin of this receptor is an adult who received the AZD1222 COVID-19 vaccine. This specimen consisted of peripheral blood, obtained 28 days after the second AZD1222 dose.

The CDR3 region is CASSLATGLGYTF. The CDR3 coding sequence is TGTGCCAGCAGTTTGGCCACAGGATTGGGCTACACCTTC. This sequence joins TRBV12-3 or TRBV12-4 and TRBJ1-2; D perhaps matches TRBD1 (5 bases). V shed 3 bases and J shed 8 bases, with 13 bases lying between them. This CDR3 spans 13 amino acids.